This TCR beta chain comes out of a study of identical twins. Study observations and caveats: Conclusions relied on cross-sectional statistical analysis, not following the same donors.

This clonotype was seen a few times. Its antigen remains unknown. TCRdb used MiXCR to reprocess the 5' RACE reads, holding one entry per CDR3 protein. The table records approximately 280,000 distinct CDR3 sequences, more than 6.5% of them present only once. The CDR3 has 15 amino acids. Trimming shortened V by 3 bases and J by 0 bases, and 11 bases separated the two germline ends. CDR1 and CDR2 (germline): ENHRY, SYGVKD. These records were also assigned to another study, of yellow fever vaccine responses in identical twins.

This TCR was sampled from a young woman in good health. Sequencing was performed on memory (CD45RO+) T cells sorted from blood. The chain links TRBV10-3 to TRBJ1-1; D uncertain. In nucleotides, the CDR3 is TGTGCCATCAGTGACGGCGCCAACATGAACACTGAAGCTTTCTTT. Its protein is CAISDGANMNTEAFF.